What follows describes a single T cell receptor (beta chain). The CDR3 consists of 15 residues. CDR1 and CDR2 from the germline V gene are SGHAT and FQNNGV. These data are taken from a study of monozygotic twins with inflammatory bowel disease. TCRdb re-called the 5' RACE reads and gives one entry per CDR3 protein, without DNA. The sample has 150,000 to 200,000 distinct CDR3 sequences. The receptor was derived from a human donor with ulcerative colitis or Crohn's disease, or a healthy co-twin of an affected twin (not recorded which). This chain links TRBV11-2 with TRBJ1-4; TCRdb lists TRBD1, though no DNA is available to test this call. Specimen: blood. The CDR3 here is CASSFTGADNEKLFF.